Listed below are T cell receptor beta chains from one sample, sequenced in a study of shared clonotypes between healthy human individuals. TCRdb keeps only in-frame clones here, not all; method: immunoSEQ multiplex PCR. This table has 2 million to 2.5 million clones, approximately 95% appearing once. The sequencing input was naive CD4+ T cells from PBMCs. The source of these receptors is a man aged 18-30 years in good health. Some clones in this sample may be carry-over from other donors' samples. CDR3s include the opening cysteine and the closing phenylalanine or tryptophan. The D gene is left open where the match is weak. Clone sizes are given selectively: once, few, many, or a class where the clone is expanded.

CDR3 protein: CASSLAFGRANTGELFF
CDR3 DNA: TGTGCCAGCAGCTTAGCGTTCGGTAGGGCGAACACCGGGGAGCTGTTTTTT
clone size: -
V gene: TRBV7-8
D gene: -
J gene: TRBJ2-2

CDR3 protein: CASSHLSPHEQYF
CDR3 DNA: TGTGCCAGCAGCCACTTGAGCCCCCACGAGCAGTACTTC
clone size: -
V gene: TRBV11-2
D gene: -
J gene: TRBJ2-7

CDR3 protein: CASRVFLRTGELFF
CDR3 DNA: TGTGCCAGCAGGGTGTTCTTAAGAACCGGGGAGCTGTTTTTT
clone size: once
V gene: TRBV7-2
D gene: -
J gene: TRBJ2-2

CDR3 protein: CASSVGGPDQPQHF
CDR3 DNA: TGTGCCAGCAGTGTAGGGGGGCCCGATCAGCCCCAGCATTTT
clone size: -
V gene: TRBV2
D gene: -
J gene: TRBJ1-5

CDR3 protein: CASNEQEAKNIQYF
CDR3 DNA: TGTGCCAGCAACGAGCAGGAAGCCAAAAACATTCAGTACTTC
clone size: -
V gene: TRBV21-1
D gene: -
J gene: TRBJ2-4

CDR3 protein: CASTGGAGLYSGYTF
CDR3 DNA: TGTGCCAGTACCGGTGGGGCAGGCCTGTATTCTGGCTACACCTTC
clone size: -
V gene: TRBV19
D gene: -
J gene: TRBJ1-2

CDR3 protein: CATGADQVYGYTF
CDR3 DNA: TGTGCCACCGGCGCTGACCAAGTCTATGGCTACACCTTC
clone size: -
V gene: TRBV6-5
D gene: -
J gene: TRBJ1-2

CDR3 protein: CASSLVTPRRMDTQYF
CDR3 DNA: TGTGCCAGCAGTCTCGTGACACCGCGGCGAATGGATACGCAGTATTTT
clone size: -
V gene: TRBV2
D gene: -
J gene: TRBJ2-3

CDR3 protein: CASSPLGVAYEQYF
CDR3 DNA: TGTGCCAGCTCACCACTAGGGGTTGCCTACGAGCAGTACTTC
clone size: once
V gene: TRBV18
D gene: -
J gene: TRBJ2-7

CDR3 protein: CASSQASSRGNYNEQFF
CDR3 DNA: TGCGCCAGCAGCCAAGCTTCTTCCAGGGGGAACTACAATGAGCAGTTCTTC
clone size: once
V gene: TRBV4-1
D gene: TRBD1
J gene: TRBJ2-1

CDR3 protein: CASSWFTQVEQFF
CDR3 DNA: TGTGCCAGCAGCTGGTTCACCCAGGTCGAGCAGTTCTTC
clone size: -
V gene: TRBV5-8
D gene: -
J gene: TRBJ2-1

CDR3 protein: CASSFGAMNTEAFF
CDR3 DNA: TGTGCCAGCAGCTTCGGGGCCATGAACACTGAAGCTTTCTTT
clone size: few
V gene: TRBV5-4
D gene: -
J gene: TRBJ1-1

CDR3 protein: CASSPAVGEKLFF
CDR3 DNA: TGTGCCAGCTCACCAGCGGTGGGTGAAAAACTGTTTTTT
clone size: -
V gene: TRBV18
D gene: -
J gene: TRBJ1-4

CDR3 protein: CASSVEFSNQPQHF
CDR3 DNA: TGTGCCAGCAGTGTGGAGTTTAGCAATCAGCCCCAGCATTTT
clone size: -
V gene: TRBV28
D gene: -
J gene: TRBJ1-5

CDR3 protein: CASSQTRGYGYTF
CDR3 DNA: TGTGCCAGCAGCCAAACGAGGGGCTATGGCTACACCTTC
clone size: -
V gene: TRBV6-4
D gene: -
J gene: TRBJ1-2

CDR3 protein: CAISKGPSGQNNYGYTF
CDR3 DNA: TGTGCCATCAGTAAGGGTCCGTCCGGGCAGAATAACTATGGCTACACCTTC
clone size: -
V gene: TRBV10-3
D gene: -
J gene: TRBJ1-2

CDR3 protein: CAIRDEGNTIYF
CDR3 DNA: TGTGCCATCAGGGACGAGGGAAACACCATATATTTT
clone size: -
V gene: TRBV10-3
D gene: -
J gene: TRBJ1-3

CDR3 protein: CASSRFPGQAYTEAFF
CDR3 DNA: TGTGCCAGTAGTAGGTTTCCGGGACAGGCTTACACTGAAGCTTTCTTT
clone size: -
V gene: TRBV19
D gene: TRBD1
J gene: TRBJ1-1

CDR3 protein: CASSPRYSSYEQYF
CDR3 DNA: TGCGCCAGCAGCCCCCGATACAGCTCCTACGAGCAGTACTTC
clone size: -
V gene: TRBV5-1
D gene: -
J gene: TRBJ2-7

CDR3 protein: CASTFSGDYGYTF
CDR3 DNA: TGTGCCAGCACTTTTTCAGGGGATTATGGCTACACCTTC
clone size: -
V gene: TRBV7-9
D gene: -
J gene: TRBJ1-2

CDR3 protein: CATDYPPVYNEQFF
CDR3 DNA: TGTGCCACCGATTACCCACCGGTTTACAATGAGCAGTTCTTC
clone size: -
V gene: TRBV28
D gene: -
J gene: TRBJ2-1

CDR3 protein: CASSPQGFSYNEQFF
CDR3 DNA: TGTGCCAGCAGCCCACAGGGTTTCTCCTACAATGAGCAGTTCTTC
clone size: -
V gene: TRBV7-9
D gene: -
J gene: TRBJ2-1

CDR3 protein: CASSSPRGRIYEQYF
CDR3 DNA: TGTGCCAGCAGTTCCCCCCGGGGGAGGATCTACGAGCAGTACTTC
clone size: -
V gene: TRBV27
D gene: -
J gene: TRBJ2-7

CDR3 protein: CSVELKSVGQGNRQVLLETQYF
CDR3 DNA: TGCAGCGTTGAACTGAAATCGGTGGGACAGGGGAATAGGCAAGTTCTCCTGGAGACCCAGTACTTC
clone size: once
V gene: TRBV29-1
D gene: TRBD1
J gene: TRBJ2-5

CDR3 protein: CASRPGTTNTEAFF
CDR3 DNA: TGTGCCAGCAGGCCCGGGACAACGAACACTGAAGCTTTCTTT
clone size: -
V gene: TRBV28
D gene: -
J gene: TRBJ1-1

CDR3 protein: CASSLAGQVPLEQYF
CDR3 DNA: TGTGCCAGCAGTTTAGCGGGACAGGTCCCTCTCGAGCAGTACTTC
clone size: -
V gene: TRBV28
D gene: TRBD1
J gene: TRBJ2-7

CDR3 protein: CASSLYPGVSTEAFF
CDR3 DNA: TGTGCCAGCAGCTTATACCCAGGGGTTAGCACTGAAGCTTTCTTT
clone size: few
V gene: TRBV7-9
D gene: -
J gene: TRBJ1-1

CDR3 protein: CASSLVGTDEYF
CDR3 DNA: TGTGCCAGCAGCTTAGTAGGGACGGACGAGTACTTC
clone size: -
V gene: TRBV7-2
D gene: -
J gene: TRBJ2-4

CDR3 protein: CASRGRAGVNEKLFF
CDR3 DNA: TGTGCCAGCAGGGGAAGGGCGGGAGTTAATGAAAAACTGTTTTTT
clone size: -
V gene: TRBV6-6
D gene: -
J gene: TRBJ1-4

CDR3 protein: CASSIGSRGKNIQYF
CDR3 DNA: TGTGCCAGCAGCATTGGATCGAGAGGCAAAAACATTCAGTACTTC
clone size: -
V gene: TRBV9
D gene: -
J gene: TRBJ2-4

CDR3 protein: CASSPQGGAKNIQYF
CDR3 DNA: TGTGCCAGCTCACCCCAGGGTGGTGCCAAAAACATTCAGTACTTC
clone size: -
V gene: TRBV18
D gene: -
J gene: TRBJ2-4

CDR3 protein: CASGFPGGTQYF
CDR3 DNA: TGTGCCAGCGGTTTCCCAGGAGGGACCCAGTACTTC
clone size: -
V gene: TRBV7-3
D gene: -
J gene: TRBJ2-5

CDR3 protein: CASSERTGNQPQHF
CDR3 DNA: TGTGCCAGCAGTGAACGAACAGGCAATCAGCCCCAGCATTTT
clone size: -
V gene: TRBV25-1
D gene: -
J gene: TRBJ1-5

CDR3 protein: CASTGGNTIYF
CDR3 DNA: TGTGCCAGCACGGGGGGAAACACCATATATTTT
clone size: -
V gene: TRBV6-1
D gene: -
J gene: TRBJ1-3

CDR3 protein: CASSSRALNEKLFF
CDR3 DNA: TGTGCCAGCAGCTCCCGGGCCCTAAATGAAAAACTGTTTTTT
clone size: -
V gene: TRBV5-5
D gene: -
J gene: TRBJ1-4

CDR3 protein: CASSHPPPRQDTQYF
CDR3 DNA: TGTGCCAGCTCACACCCCCCCCCGCGACAAGATACGCAGTATTTT
clone size: -
V gene: TRBV18
D gene: -
J gene: TRBJ2-3

CDR3 protein: CASSPGGQGPYEQYF
CDR3 DNA: TGCGCCAGCAGCCCGGGGGGACAGGGTCCCTACGAGCAGTACTTC
clone size: -
V gene: TRBV5-1
D gene: TRBD1
J gene: TRBJ2-7

CDR3 protein: CASSLSAGVGETQYF
CDR3 DNA: TGTGCCAGCAGCTTATCAGCGGGAGTAGGTGAGACCCAGTACTTC
clone size: -
V gene: TRBV7-6
D gene: TRBD2
J gene: TRBJ2-5

CDR3 protein: CASLAGPSYEQYF
CDR3 DNA: TGTGCCAGCCTAGCGGGACCCTCCTACGAGCAGTACTTC
clone size: -
V gene: TRBV28
D gene: TRBD2
J gene: TRBJ2-7

CDR3 protein: CASSHTEPTDSYEQYF
CDR3 DNA: TGCGCCAGCAGTCATACCGAGCCCACTGATTCCTACGAGCAGTACTTC
clone size: -
V gene: TRBV23-1
D gene: -
J gene: TRBJ2-7

CDR3 protein: CASRRDSGVANTGELFF
CDR3 DNA: TGTGCCAGCAGAAGGGATAGCGGAGTTGCGAACACCGGGGAGCTGTTTTTT
clone size: once
V gene: TRBV28
D gene: -
J gene: TRBJ2-2

CDR3 protein: CASSPGQGEGYTF
CDR3 DNA: TGTGCCAGCAGCCCAGGACAGGGTGAAGGCTACACCTTC
clone size: -
V gene: TRBV7-3
D gene: TRBD1
J gene: TRBJ1-2

CDR3 protein: CASSFASGRQYF
CDR3 DNA: TGTGCCAGCAGTTTTGCTAGCGGGAGGCAGTACTTC
clone size: -
V gene: TRBV27
D gene: TRBD2
J gene: TRBJ2-7

CDR3 protein: CASGIRDRAYYGYTF
CDR3 DNA: TGTGCCAGCGGAATCCGGGACAGAGCATACTATGGCTACACCTTC
clone size: -
V gene: TRBV6-5
D gene: TRBD1
J gene: TRBJ1-2

CDR3 protein: CASSLAGWAAEAFF
CDR3 DNA: TGTGCCAGCAGCTTAGCAGGGTGGGCAGCTGAAGCTTTCTTT
clone size: -
V gene: TRBV11-2
D gene: -
J gene: TRBJ1-1

CDR3 protein: CASSVVRETDTQYF
CDR3 DNA: TGTGCCAGCAGTGTTGTGCGGGAGACAGATACGCAGTATTTT
clone size: once
V gene: TRBV6-5
D gene: TRBD2
J gene: TRBJ2-3

CDR3 protein: CATQPAGVEAKNIQYF
CDR3 DNA: TGTGCCACCCAGCCAGCGGGAGTGGAAGCCAAAAACATTCAGTACTTC
clone size: -
V gene: TRBV28
D gene: TRBD2
J gene: TRBJ2-4

CDR3 protein: CASSPFRFASGANVLTF
CDR3 DNA: TGTGCCAGCAGTCCGTTCAGGTTTGCCTCTGGGGCCAACGTCCTGACTTTC
clone size: -
V gene: TRBV2
D gene: -
J gene: TRBJ2-6

CDR3 protein: CASSPGGIHDSYNEQFF
CDR3 DNA: TGTGCCAGCTCACCGGGGGGGATTCATGATTCCTACAATGAGCAGTTCTTC
clone size: -
V gene: TRBV18
D gene: TRBD2
J gene: TRBJ2-1

CDR3 protein: CASSHSGRAGEQYF
CDR3 DNA: TGTGCCAGCAGCCATTCCGGGAGGGCCGGAGAGCAGTACTTC
clone size: -
V gene: TRBV11-3
D gene: TRBD2
J gene: TRBJ2-7

CDR3 protein: CASSLDRAYGYTF
CDR3 DNA: TGCGCCAGCAGCTTGGACAGGGCGTACGGCTACACCTTC
clone size: -
V gene: TRBV5-1
D gene: -
J gene: TRBJ1-2